Listed below are T cell receptor beta chains from one sample, sequenced in a study of post-analysis software for immune sequencing data. MiXCR, run by TCRdb on the PCR reads, gives a single entry per CDR3 protein. This table holds 750,000 to 950,000 distinct CDR3 sequences, about 50% found once. Source material: blood. Receptors originate from a girl aged 5 to 17 with multiple sclerosis. CDR3s include the opening cysteine and the closing phenylalanine or tryptophan. The D gene is left open where the match is weak.

d_gene: TRBD2
j_gene: TRBJ2-3
v_gene: TRBV15
CDR3aa: CATSGTSGGVRDTQYF

d_gene: -
j_gene: TRBJ2-5
v_gene: TRBV30
CDR3aa: CAVGLPTQYF

d_gene: TRBD2
j_gene: TRBJ2-7
v_gene: TRBV27
CDR3aa: CAGSGRDAGGSDEQYF

d_gene: -
j_gene: TRBJ2-7
v_gene: TRBV3-1
CDR3aa: CASSQEVASYEQYF

d_gene: -
j_gene: TRBJ2-1
v_gene: TRBV7-2
CDR3aa: CASSYGTGDEQFF

d_gene: TRBD1
j_gene: TRBJ1-1
v_gene: TRBV12-5
CDR3aa: CASGRTGWGWNTEAFF

d_gene: TRBD1
j_gene: TRBJ1-1
v_gene: TRBV7-9
CDR3aa: CASSLTGEGANTEAFF

d_gene: -
j_gene: TRBJ2-5
v_gene: TRBV20-1
CDR3aa: CSARDVRIQETQYF

d_gene: TRBD1
j_gene: TRBJ1-2
v_gene: TRBV20-1
CDR3aa: CSVSGTGYGYTF

d_gene: -
j_gene: -
v_gene: TRBV5-1
CDR3aa: CASSLTITVSGTQYF

d_gene: TRBD2
j_gene: TRBJ2-5
v_gene: TRBV29-1
CDR3aa: CSVVVRDYINEQYF

d_gene: TRBD2
j_gene: TRBJ2-1
v_gene: TRBV7-6
CDR3aa: CASSSGLAGDPSNEQFF

d_gene: -
j_gene: TRBJ2-3
v_gene: TRBV29-1
CDR3aa: CSVVSGVDTQYF

d_gene: TRBD1
j_gene: TRBJ1-5
v_gene: TRBV20-1
CDR3aa: CSTRDRDRERLQPQHF

d_gene: TRBD1
j_gene: TRBJ1-2
v_gene: TRBV29-1
CDR3aa: CSVFDRGRNGYTF

d_gene: -
j_gene: TRBJ1-2
v_gene: TRBV2
CDR3aa: CASSDMGRYGYTF

d_gene: -
j_gene: TRBJ2-5
v_gene: TRBV12-3/TRBV12-4
CDR3aa: CASSPRTRGETQYF

d_gene: TRBD2
j_gene: TRBJ2-7
v_gene: TRBV7-6
CDR3aa: CASSLVIAGSAYEQYF

d_gene: -
j_gene: -
v_gene: TRBV29-1
CDR3aa: CSARDNRYEQYF

d_gene: TRBD2
j_gene: TRBJ2-3
v_gene: TRBV3-1
CDR3aa: CASSFGLAVTDTQYF

d_gene: -
j_gene: TRBJ1-1
v_gene: TRBV12-3/TRBV12-4
CDR3aa: CASSLREGPEAFF

d_gene: -
j_gene: TRBJ1-4
v_gene: TRBV7-6
CDR3aa: CASSLALTNEKLFF

d_gene: TRBD1
j_gene: TRBJ1-6
v_gene: TRBV7-8
CDR3aa: CASSELPGQGASPLHF

d_gene: TRBD2
j_gene: TRBJ2-1
v_gene: TRBV12-3/TRBV12-4
CDR3aa: CASSESRTSENEQFF